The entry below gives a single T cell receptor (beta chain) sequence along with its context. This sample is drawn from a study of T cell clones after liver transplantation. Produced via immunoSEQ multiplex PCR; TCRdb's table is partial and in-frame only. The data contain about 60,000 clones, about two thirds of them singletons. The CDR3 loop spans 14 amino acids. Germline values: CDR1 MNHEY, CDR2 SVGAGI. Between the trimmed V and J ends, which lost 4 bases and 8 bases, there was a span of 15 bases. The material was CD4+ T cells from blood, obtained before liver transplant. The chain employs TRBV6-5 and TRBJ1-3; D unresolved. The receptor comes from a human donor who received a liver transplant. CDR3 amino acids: CASSSRVGGDTIYF. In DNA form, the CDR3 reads TGTGCCAGCAGTTCACGGGTCGGAGGCGACACCATATATTTT.